This T cell receptor (beta chain) was observed in a study of blood T cell repertoires in COVID-19. Study-wide background: Samples came from the United States, Italy and Spain, spanning acute and convalescent COVID-19.

Trimming at V came to 1 base and at J to 7 bases, leaving 16 bases not matched to a gene. The CDR3 totals 17 residues. From germline, CDR1 is SGHVS and CDR2 FQNEAQ. TCRdb's copy holds only in-frame clones and misses some; the assay was immunoSEQ multiplex PCR. Here the sample spans roughly 310,000 clones, 75% to 90% being singletons. Input material: peripheral blood. This sequence joins TRBV7-8 and TRBJ2-7; 7 bases line up with TRBD2. The clonotype originates from a woman in her 30s with COVID-19, enrolled during active disease. The CDR3 DNA reads TGTGCCAGCAGCTTAGGATTAGAGCGGGAAGGGGTCCGGGAGCAGTACTTC. It specifies CASSLGLEREGVREQYF.